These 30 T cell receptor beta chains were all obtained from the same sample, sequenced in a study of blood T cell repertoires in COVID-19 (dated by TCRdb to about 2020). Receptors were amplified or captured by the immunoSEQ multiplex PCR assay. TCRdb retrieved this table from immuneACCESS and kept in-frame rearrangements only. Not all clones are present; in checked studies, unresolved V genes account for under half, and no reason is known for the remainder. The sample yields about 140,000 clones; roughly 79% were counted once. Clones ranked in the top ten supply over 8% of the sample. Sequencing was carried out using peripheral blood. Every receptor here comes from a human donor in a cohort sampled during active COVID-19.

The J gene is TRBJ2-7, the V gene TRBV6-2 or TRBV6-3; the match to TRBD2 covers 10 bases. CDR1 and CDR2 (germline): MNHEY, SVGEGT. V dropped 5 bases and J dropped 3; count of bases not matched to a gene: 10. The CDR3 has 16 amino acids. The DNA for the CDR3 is TGTGCCAGCAGTCCCATCCTAGCGGGAGTAGTCTACGAGCAGTACTTC. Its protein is CASSPILAGVVYEQYF.

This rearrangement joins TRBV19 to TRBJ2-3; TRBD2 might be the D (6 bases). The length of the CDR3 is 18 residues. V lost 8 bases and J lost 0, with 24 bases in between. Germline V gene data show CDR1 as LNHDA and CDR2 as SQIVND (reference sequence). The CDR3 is CASADPRGGRESTDTQYF. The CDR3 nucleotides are TGTGCCAGTGCTGACCCGCGGGGTGGGCGGGAAAGCACAGATACGCAGTATTTT.

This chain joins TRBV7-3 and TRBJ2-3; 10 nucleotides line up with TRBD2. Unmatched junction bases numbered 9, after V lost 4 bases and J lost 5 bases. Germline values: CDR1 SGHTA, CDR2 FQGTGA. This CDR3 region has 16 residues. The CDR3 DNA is TGTGCCAGCAGCTCCCTAGCGGGAGCGTGGGAAGATACGCAGTATTTT. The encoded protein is CASSSLAGAWEDTQYF.

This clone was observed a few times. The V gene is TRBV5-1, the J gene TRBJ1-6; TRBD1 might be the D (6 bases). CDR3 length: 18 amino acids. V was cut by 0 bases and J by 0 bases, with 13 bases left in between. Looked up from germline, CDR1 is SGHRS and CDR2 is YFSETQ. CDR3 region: CASSLAAGASSYNSPLHF. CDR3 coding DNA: TGCGCCAGCAGCTTGGCCGCGGGGGCGAGCTCCTATAATTCACCCCTCCACTTT.

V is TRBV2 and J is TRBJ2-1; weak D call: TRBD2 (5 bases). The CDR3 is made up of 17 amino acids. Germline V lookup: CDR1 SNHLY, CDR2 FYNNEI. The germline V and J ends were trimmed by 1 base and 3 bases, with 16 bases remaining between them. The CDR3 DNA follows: TGTGCCAGCAGTGAAGAGGGCGACTACCAGGACTACAATGAGCAGTTCTTC. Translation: CASSEEGDYQDYNEQFF.

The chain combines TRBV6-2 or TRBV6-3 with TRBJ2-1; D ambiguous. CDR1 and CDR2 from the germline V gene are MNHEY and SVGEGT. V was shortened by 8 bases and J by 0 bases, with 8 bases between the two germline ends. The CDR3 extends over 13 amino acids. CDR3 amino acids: CASGSFSYNEQFF. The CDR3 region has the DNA TGTGCCAGCGGTTCTTTCTCCTACAATGAGCAGTTCTTC.

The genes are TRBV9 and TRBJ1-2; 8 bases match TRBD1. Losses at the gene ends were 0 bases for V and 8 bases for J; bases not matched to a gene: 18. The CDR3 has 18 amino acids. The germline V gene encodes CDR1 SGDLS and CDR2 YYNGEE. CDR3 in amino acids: CASSVGGVTGVLSYGYTF. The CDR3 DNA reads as TGTGCCAGCAGCGTAGGGGGAGTGACAGGGGTACTTTCGTACGGCTACACCTTC. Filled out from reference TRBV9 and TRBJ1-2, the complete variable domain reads DSGVTQTPKHLITATGQRVTLRCSPRSGDLSVYWYQQSLDQGLQFLIQYYNGEERAKGNILERFSAQQFPDLHSELNLSSLELGDSALYFCASSVGGVTGVLSYGYTFGSGTRLTVV.

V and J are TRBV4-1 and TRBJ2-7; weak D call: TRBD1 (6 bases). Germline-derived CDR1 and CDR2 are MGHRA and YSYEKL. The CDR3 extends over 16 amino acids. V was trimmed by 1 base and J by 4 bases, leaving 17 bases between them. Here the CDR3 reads CASSQAGEIQYYEQYF. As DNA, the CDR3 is TGCGCCAGCAGCCAAGCAGGGGAAATTCAATATTACGAGCAGTACTTC.

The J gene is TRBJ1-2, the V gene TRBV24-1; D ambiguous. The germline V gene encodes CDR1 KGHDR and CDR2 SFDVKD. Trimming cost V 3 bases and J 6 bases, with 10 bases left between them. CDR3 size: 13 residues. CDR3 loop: CATSDPNQDGYTF. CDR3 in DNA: TGTGCCACCAGTGATCCAAACCAGGATGGCTACACCTTC.

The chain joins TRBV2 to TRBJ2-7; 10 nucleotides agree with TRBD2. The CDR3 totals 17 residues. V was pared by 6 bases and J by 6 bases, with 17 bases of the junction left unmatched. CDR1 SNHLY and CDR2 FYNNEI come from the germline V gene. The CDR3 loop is CASSFREGPGLAAEQYF. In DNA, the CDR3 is TGTGCCAGCAGCTTTCGGGAGGGACCTGGACTAGCGGCCGAGCAGTACTTC.

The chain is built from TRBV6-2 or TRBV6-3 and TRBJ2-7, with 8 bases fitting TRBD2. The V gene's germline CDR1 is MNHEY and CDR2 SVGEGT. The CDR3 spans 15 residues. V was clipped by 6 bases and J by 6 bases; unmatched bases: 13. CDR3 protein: CASSRTGTRAPEQYF. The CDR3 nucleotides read TGTGCCAGCAGCCGCACCGGGACTAGGGCGCCCGAGCAGTACTTC.

The chain's CDR3 is CASSDTRTFQETQYF. As DNA, the CDR3 is TGTGCCAGCAGTGATACGCGGACTTTCCAAGAGACCCAGTACTTC. The V call is TRBV2, the J call TRBJ2-5, with D maybe TRBD2 (5 bases). CDR1 is SNHLY, CDR2 FYNNEI, per germline. Trimming cost V 3 bases and J 1 base, with 12 bases left between them. This CDR3 is 15 amino acids long.

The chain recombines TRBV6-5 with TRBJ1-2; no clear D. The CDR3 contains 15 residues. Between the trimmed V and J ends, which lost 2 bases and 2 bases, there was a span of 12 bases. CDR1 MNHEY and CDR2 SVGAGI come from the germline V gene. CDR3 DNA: TGTGCCAGCAGTTACACATTAGCGGGAAACTATGGCTACACCTTC. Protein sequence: CASSYTLAGNYGYTF.

CDR3 residues: CASSIGGQGVGTQYF. The CDR3 DNA reads TGTGCCAGTAGTATTGGGGGACAGGGGGTAGGCACGCAGTATTTT. The rearrangement links TRBV19 to TRBJ2-3, with 11 bases aligning to TRBD1. There are 15 residues in the CDR3. The V segment lost 3 bases and the J segment 9 bases; nucleotides outside the gene matches: 8. Germline V lookup: CDR1 LNHDA, CDR2 SQIVND (reference sequence).

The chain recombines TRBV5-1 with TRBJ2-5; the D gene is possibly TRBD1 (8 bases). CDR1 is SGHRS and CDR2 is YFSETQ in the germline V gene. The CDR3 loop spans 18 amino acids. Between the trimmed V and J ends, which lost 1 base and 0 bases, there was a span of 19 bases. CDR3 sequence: CASSLWGGQVLYQETQYF. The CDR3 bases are TGCGCCAGCAGCTTGTGGGGGGGACAGGTCCTGTACCAAGAGACCCAGTACTTC.

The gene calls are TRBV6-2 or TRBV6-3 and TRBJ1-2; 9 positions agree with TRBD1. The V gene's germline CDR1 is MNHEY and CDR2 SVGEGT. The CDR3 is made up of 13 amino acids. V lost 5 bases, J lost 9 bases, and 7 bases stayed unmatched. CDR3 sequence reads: CASSGQGIGSYTF. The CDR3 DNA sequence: TGTGCCAGCAGTGGACAGGGGATCGGAAGCTACACCTTC.

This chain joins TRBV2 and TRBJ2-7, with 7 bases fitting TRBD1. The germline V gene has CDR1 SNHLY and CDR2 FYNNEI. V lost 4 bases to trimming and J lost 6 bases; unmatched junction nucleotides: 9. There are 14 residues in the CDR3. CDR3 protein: CASSVTGVRSEQYF. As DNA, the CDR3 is TGTGCCAGCAGTGTTACAGGGGTAAGGAGCGAGCAGTACTTC.

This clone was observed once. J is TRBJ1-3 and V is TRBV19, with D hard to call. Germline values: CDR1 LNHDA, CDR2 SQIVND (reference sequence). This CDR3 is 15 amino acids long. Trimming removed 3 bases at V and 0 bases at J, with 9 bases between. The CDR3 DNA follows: TGTGCCAGTAGTATTGACTGGCTCTCTGGAAACACCATATATTTT. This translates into CASSIDWLSGNTIYF.

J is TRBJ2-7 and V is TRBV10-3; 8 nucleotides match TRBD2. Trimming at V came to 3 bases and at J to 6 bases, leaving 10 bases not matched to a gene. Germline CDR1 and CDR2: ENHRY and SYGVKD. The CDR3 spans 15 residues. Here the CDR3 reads CAISETGLGGIEQYF. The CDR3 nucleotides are TGTGCCATCAGTGAAACGGGACTAGGGGGGATCGAGCAGTACTTC.

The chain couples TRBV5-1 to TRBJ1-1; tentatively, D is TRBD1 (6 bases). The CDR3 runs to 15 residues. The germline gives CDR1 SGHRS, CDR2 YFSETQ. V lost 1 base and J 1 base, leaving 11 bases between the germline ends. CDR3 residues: CASSLTQGGNTEAFF. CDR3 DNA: TGCGCCAGCAGCTTGACACAGGGTGGGAACACTGAAGCTTTCTTT.

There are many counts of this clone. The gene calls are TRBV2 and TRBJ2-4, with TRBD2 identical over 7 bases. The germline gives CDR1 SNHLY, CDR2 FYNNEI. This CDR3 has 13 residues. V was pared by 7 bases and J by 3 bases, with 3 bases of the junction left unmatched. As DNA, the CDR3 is TGTGCCAGCAACCAGCGGGGCAAAAACATTCAGTACTTC. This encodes CASNQRGKNIQYF.

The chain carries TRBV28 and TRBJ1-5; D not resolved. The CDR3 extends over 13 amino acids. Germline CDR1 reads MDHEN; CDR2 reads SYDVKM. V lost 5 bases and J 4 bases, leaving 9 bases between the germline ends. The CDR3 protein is CASSPSSNQPQHF. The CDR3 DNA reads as TGTGCCAGCAGTCCCTCTTCTAATCAGCCCCAGCATTTT.

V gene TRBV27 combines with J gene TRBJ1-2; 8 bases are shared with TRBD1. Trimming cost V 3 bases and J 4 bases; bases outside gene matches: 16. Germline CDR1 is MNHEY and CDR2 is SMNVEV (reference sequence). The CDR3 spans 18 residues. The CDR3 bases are TGTGCCAGCAGTTTCCGACCTCAGGGGGCTCGAGGGGGCTATGGCTACACCTTC. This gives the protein CASSFRPQGARGGYGYTF.

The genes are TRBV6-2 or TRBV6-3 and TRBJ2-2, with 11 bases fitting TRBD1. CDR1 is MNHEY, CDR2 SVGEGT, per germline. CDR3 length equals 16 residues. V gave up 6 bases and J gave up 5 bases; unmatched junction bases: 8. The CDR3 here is CASSKGTGGLTGELFF. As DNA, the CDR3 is TGTGCCAGCAGCAAAGGGACAGGGGGTTTGACCGGGGAGCTGTTTTTT.

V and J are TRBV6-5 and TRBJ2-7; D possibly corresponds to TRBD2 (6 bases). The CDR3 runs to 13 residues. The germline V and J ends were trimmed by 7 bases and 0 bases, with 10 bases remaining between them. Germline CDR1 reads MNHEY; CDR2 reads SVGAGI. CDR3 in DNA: TGTGCCAGCAAGGAGGGGCACTCCTACGAGCAGTACTTC. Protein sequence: CASKEGHSYEQYF.

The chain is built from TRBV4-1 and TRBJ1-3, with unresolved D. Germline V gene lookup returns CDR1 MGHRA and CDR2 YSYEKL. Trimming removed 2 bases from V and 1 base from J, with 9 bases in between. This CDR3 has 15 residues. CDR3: CASSQLEGSGNTIYF. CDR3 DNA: TGCGCCAGCAGCCAACTAGAAGGTTCTGGAAACACCATATATTTT.

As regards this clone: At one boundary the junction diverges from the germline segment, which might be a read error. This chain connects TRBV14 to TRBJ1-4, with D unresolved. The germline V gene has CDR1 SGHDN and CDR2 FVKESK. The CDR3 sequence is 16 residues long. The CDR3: CASSQIHRTTNEKLFF. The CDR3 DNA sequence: TGTGCTAGCAGCCAAATTCACAGAACAACTAATGAAAAACTGTTTTTT. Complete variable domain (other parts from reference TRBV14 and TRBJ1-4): EAGVTQFPSHSVIEKGQTVTLRCDPISGHDNLYWYRRVMGKEIKFLLHFVKESKQDESGMPNNRFLAERTGGTYSTLKVQPAELEDSGVYFCASSQIHRTTNEKLFFGSGTQLSVL.

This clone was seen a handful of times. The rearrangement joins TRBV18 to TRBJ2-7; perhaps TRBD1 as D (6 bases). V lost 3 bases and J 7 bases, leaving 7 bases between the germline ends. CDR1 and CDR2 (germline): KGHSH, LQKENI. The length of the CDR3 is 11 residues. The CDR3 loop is CASSPDREQYF. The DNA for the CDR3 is TGTGCCAGCTCACCTGACAGGGAGCAGTACTTC.

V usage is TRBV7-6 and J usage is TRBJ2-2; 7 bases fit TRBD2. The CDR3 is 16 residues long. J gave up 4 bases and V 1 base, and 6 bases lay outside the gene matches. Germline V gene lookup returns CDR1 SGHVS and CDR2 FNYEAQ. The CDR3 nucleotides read TGTGCCAGCAGCTTAGGAGGCGGGAGTGTCACCGGGGAGCTGTTTTTT. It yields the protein CASSLGGGSVTGELFF.

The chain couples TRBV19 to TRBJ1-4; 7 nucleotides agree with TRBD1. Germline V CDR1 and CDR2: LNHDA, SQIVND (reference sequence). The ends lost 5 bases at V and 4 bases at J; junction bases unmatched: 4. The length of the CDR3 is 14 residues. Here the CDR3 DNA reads TGTGCCAGTAGTTCCACAGGGGTTAATGAAAAACTGTTTTTT. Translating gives CASSSTGVNEKLFF.